The rows below give T cell receptor beta chains drawn from one sample of a study of regulatory T cells in long-lasting Graves disease. TCRdb passed the multiplex PCR reads through MiXCR, listing each CDR3 protein once. Of over 450,000 distinct CDR3 sequences listed, about 11% are singletons. The same sample was also studied in work on T cells in Graves' hyperthyroidism and ophthalmopathy.

Sequencing was performed on peripheral blood mononuclear cells (PBMCs), taken at new diagnosis, from a patient treated with antithyroid drugs. These receptors all come from a woman in her 30s with Graves disease. The CDR3 runs from the conserved cysteine through the conserved F or W. The order of the fields is D gene, V gene, clone size, J gene, CDR3 protein, CDR3 DNA. The D gene is left open where the match is weak. Size values are once, few and many counts, or a class for expanded clones, and some rows have none.

d_gene: -; v_gene: TRBV7-2; abundance: many; j_gene: TRBJ2-3; CDR3aa: CASSSYGDTQYF; CDR3nt: TGTGCCAGCAGCTCGTATGGAGATACGCAGTATTTT
d_gene: -; v_gene: TRBV29-1; abundance: -; j_gene: TRBJ1-4; CDR3aa: CSVGLQRGGRSEKLFF; CDR3nt: TGCAGCGTTGGACTCCAGAGGGGGGGGCGCAGTGAAAAACTGTTTTTT
d_gene: -; v_gene: TRBV11-2; abundance: -; j_gene: TRBJ1-1; CDR3aa: CASSPVGGGTEAFF; CDR3nt: TGTGCCAGCAGCCCCGTTGGCGGGGGCACTGAAGCTTTCTTT
d_gene: TRBD2; v_gene: TRBV6-2/TRBV6-3; abundance: -; j_gene: TRBJ2-7; CDR3aa: CASRLAGGTEQYF; CDR3nt: TGTGCCAGCAGACTAGCGGGAGGGACAGAGCAGTACTTC
d_gene: TRBD2; v_gene: TRBV27; abundance: many; j_gene: TRBJ2-5; CDR3aa: CASSLRTAGETQYF; CDR3nt: TGTGCCAGCAGTTTACGAACAGCGGGGGAGACCCAGTACTTC
d_gene: -; v_gene: TRBV7-9; abundance: many; j_gene: TRBJ2-1; CDR3aa: CASSRRGDSRSYNEQFF; CDR3nt: TGTGCCAGCAGCCGACGGGGAGACAGCCGCTCCTACAATGAGCAGTTCTTC
d_gene: TRBD2; v_gene: TRBV19; abundance: -; j_gene: TRBJ2-5; CDR3aa: CASKGGLAGGETQYF; CDR3nt: TGTGCCAGTAAAGGAGGACTAGCGGGAGGAGAGACCCAGTACTTC
d_gene: -; v_gene: TRBV6-5; abundance: few; j_gene: TRBJ1-4; CDR3aa: CASSYMGSGEKLFF; CDR3nt: TGTGCCAGCAGTTATATGGGGTCTGGGGAAAAACTGTTTTTT
d_gene: -; v_gene: TRBV15; abundance: many; j_gene: TRBJ1-4; CDR3aa: CATSRASEKLFF; CDR3nt: TGTGCCACCAGCAGAGCGAGTGAAAAACTGTTTTTT
d_gene: -; v_gene: TRBV19; abundance: -; j_gene: TRBJ2-4; CDR3aa: CASRYRPGRGIQYF; CDR3nt: TGTGCCAGTAGATACCGTCCGGGGCGAGGCATTCAGTACTTC